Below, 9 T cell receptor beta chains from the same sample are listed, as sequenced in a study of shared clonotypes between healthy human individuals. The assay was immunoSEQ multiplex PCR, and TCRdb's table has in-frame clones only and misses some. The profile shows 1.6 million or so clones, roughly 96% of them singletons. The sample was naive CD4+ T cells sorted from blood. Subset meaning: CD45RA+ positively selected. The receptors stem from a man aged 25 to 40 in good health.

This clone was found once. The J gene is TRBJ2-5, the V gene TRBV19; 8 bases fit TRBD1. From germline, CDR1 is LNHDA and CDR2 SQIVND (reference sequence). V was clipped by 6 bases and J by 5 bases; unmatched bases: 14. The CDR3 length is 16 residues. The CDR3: CASSRSTQGAWETQYF. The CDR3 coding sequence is TGTGCCAGTAGCAGAAGCACGCAGGGGGCGTGGGAGACCCAGTACTTC.

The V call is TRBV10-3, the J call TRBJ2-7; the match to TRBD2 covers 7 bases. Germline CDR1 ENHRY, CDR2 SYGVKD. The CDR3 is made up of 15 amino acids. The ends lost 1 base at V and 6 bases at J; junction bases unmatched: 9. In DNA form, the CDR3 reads TGTGCCATCAGTGAGTTGAGGGAGGGTTTAGCCGAGCAGTACTTC. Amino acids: CAISELREGLAEQYF.

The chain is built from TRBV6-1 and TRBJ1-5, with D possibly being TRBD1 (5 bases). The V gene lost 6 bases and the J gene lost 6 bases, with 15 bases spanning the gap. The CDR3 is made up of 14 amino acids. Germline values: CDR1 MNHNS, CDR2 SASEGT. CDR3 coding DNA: TGTGCCAGCAGGGTGGGAGGGGAGCCTCAGCCCCAGCATTTT. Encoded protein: CASRVGGEPQPQHF.

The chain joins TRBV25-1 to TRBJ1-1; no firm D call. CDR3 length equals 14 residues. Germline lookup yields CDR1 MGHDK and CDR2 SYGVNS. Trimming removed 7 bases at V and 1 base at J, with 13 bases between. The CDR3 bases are TGTGCCAGCACGCGTAAGGACGGGAACACTGAAGCTTTCTTT. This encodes CASTRKDGNTEAFF.

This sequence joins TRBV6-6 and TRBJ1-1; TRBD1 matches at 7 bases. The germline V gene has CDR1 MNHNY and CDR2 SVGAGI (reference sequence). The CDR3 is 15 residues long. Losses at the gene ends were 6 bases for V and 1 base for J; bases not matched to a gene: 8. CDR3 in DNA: TGTGCCAGCAGCCTAAAACAGGGGTCGAACACTGAAGCTTTCTTT. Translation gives CASSLKQGSNTEAFF.

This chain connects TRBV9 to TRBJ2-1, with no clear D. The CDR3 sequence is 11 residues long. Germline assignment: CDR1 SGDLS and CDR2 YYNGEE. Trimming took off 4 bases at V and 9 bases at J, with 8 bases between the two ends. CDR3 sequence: CASSQWGEQFF. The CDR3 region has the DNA TGTGCCAGCAGCCAATGGGGTGAGCAGTTCTTC.

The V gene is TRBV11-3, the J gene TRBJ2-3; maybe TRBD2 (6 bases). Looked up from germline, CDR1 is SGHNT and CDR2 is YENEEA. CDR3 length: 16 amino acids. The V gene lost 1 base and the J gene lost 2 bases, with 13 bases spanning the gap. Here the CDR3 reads CASSLGGASVTDTQYF. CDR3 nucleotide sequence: TGTGCCAGCAGCTTAGGAGGGGCTAGCGTCACAGATACGCAGTATTTT. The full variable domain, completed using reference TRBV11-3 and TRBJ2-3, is EAGVVQSPRYKIIEKKQPVAFWCNPISGHNTLYWYLQNLGQGPELLIRYENEEAVDDSQLPKDRFSAERLKGVDSTLKIQPAELGDSAVYLCASSLGGASVTDTQYFGPGTRLTVL.

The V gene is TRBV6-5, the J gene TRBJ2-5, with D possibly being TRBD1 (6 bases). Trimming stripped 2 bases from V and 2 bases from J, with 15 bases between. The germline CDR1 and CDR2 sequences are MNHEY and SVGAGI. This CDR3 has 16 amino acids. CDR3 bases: TGTGCCAGCAGTTACGTCCCAACAGGGTTGCAAGAGACCCAGTACTTC. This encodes CASSYVPTGLQETQYF.

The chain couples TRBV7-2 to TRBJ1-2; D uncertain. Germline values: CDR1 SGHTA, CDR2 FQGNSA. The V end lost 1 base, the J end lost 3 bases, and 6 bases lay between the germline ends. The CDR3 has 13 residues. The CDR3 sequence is CASSLGAHYGYTF. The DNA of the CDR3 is TGTGCCAGCAGCTTAGGGGCTCACTATGGCTACACCTTC.